Following are 26 T cell receptor beta chains from one sample sequenced in a study of CD8 T cells in ankylosing spondylitis. Findings and limits, study-wide: One TCR beta motif, made up of under ten highly homologous variants, appeared characteristic of ankylosing spondylitis blood.

These receptors lack a known antigen. TCRdb re-analysed the 5' RACE reads in MiXCR, keeping a single row per CDR3 protein. The table records just under 550,000 distinct CDR3 sequences, over 9.5% of them present only once. Sample: blood, either unsorted or a sorted T cell fraction (not recorded which). Receptor source: a male donor with ankylosing spondylitis.

This sequence joins TRBV7-7 and TRBJ2-3; D possibly corresponds to TRBD2 (6 bases). There are 15 residues in the CDR3. CDR1 and CDR2 from the germline V gene are SSHAT and FNYEAQ (reference sequence). V was trimmed by 2 bases and J by 7 bases, leaving 16 bases between them. CDR3 in DNA: TGTGCCAGCAGCTTATTCGTCGGGAGTATAAATACGCAGTATTTT. It yields the protein CASSLFVGSINTQYF.

This clonotype was seen only a few times. This chain joins TRBV21-1 and TRBJ2-7; the DNA was not used to check the table's D call, TRBD1. TRBV21-1 is a recognized pseudogene. The CDR3 is made up of 15 amino acids. This CDR3 is CASSKASGRRYEQYV. In DNA form, the CDR3 reads TGTGCCAGCAGCAAGGCCTCAGGGAGAAGGTACGAGCAGTACGTC.

This chain links TRBV5-1 with TRBJ2-1; weak D call: TRBD1 (6 bases). CDR3 length equals 16 residues. Germline CDR1 SGHRS, CDR2 YFSETQ. V was cut by 2 bases and J by 4 bases, with 16 bases left in between. The CDR3 is CASSFSGVATYNEQFF. CDR3 coding DNA: TGCGCCAGCAGCTTCTCAGGGGTCGCGACATACAATGAGCAGTTCTTC.

This clonotype was seen only a few times. The V gene is TRBV28, the J gene TRBJ2-2; 14 bases agree with TRBD2. CDR1 is MDHEN, CDR2 SYDVKM, per germline. J gave up 4 bases and V 4 bases, and 11 bases lay outside the gene matches. This CDR3 contains 19 residues. CDR3: CASSSTSGRVLILTGELFF. CDR3 in DNA: TGTGCCAGCAGTTCGACTAGCGGGAGGGTTTTAATTCTCACCGGGGAGCTGTTTTTT.

The J gene is TRBJ1-1, the V gene TRBV7-9; unclear D gene. Germline V lookup: CDR1 SEHNR, CDR2 FQNEAQ (reference sequence). The CDR3 length is 11 residues. V was cut by 2 bases and J by 8 bases, with 6 bases left in between. The CDR3 loop is CASSLLIEAFF. The CDR3 nucleotides read TGTGCCAGCAGCTTACTCATCGAAGCTTTCTTT.

In this sample, this clonotype turned up a few times. The chain uses TRBV20-1 and TRBJ2-1; TRBD1 matches at 7 bases. There are 14 residues in the CDR3. Looked up from germline, CDR1 is DFQATT and CDR2 is SNEGSKA (reference sequence). Losses at the gene ends were 5 bases for V and 0 bases for J; bases not matched to a gene: 4. CDR3 protein: CSAPPGGSYNEQFF. The CDR3 DNA is TGCAGTGCTCCGCCAGGGGGCTCCTACAATGAGCAGTTCTTC.

This clonotype was counted between two and nine times. The CDR3 protein is CASSPDGYTDTQYF. The DNA of the CDR3 is TGTGCCAGCAGTCCAGACGGTTACACAGATACGCAGTATTTT. The chain couples TRBV7-9 to TRBJ2-3; D not resolved. The V gene's germline CDR1 is SEHNR and CDR2 FQNEAQ (reference sequence). Trimming took 6 bases from V and 2 from J, leaving 12 bases between them. This CDR3 is built from 14 residues.

In its sample, this clonotype was seen a few times. This chain uses TRBV2 with TRBJ2-1; D gene ambiguous. This CDR3 has 13 residues. The V and J ends lost 4 bases and 6 bases respectively, with 10 bases between them. Germline V gene sequence: CDR1 SNHLY, CDR2 FYNNEI. The CDR3 loop is CASSVPPSNEQFF. The CDR3 region has the DNA TGTGCCAGCAGTGTCCCCCCTAGCAATGAGCAGTTCTTC.

The V call is TRBV7-8, the J call TRBJ1-5; no definite D call. Germline values: CDR1 SGHVS, CDR2 FQNEAQ. This CDR3 spans 12 amino acids. V lost 4 bases to trimming and J lost 5 bases, with 6 bases between them. CDR3 nucleotide sequence: TGTGCCAGCAGCTCCCACGATCAGCCCCAGCATTTT. Amino acid sequence: CASSSHDQPQHF.

This clonotype occurred a few times. The chain is built from TRBV7-2 and TRBJ1-2, with 8 bases matching TRBD1. The CDR3 is made up of 13 amino acids. J was trimmed by 8 bases and V by 6 bases; bases with no gene match: 8. Germline lookup yields CDR1 SGHTA and CDR2 FQGNSA. The CDR3 protein is CASSSDRARGYTF. CDR3 in DNA: TGTGCCAGCAGTTCGGACAGGGCGCGAGGCTACACCTTC.

Only a few counts were recorded for this clonotype. This chain uses TRBV11-1 with TRBJ2-3; the D gene is possibly TRBD1 (10 bases). Trimming removed 5 bases at V and 2 bases at J, with 26 bases between. Germline assignment: CDR1 SGHAT and CDR2 FQDESV (reference sequence). The CDR3 is 19 amino acids. The CDR3 coding sequence is TGTGCCAGCAGCCCCCGGGACAGGGGTCTAGCGGGATACACAGATACGCAGTATTTT. Translating it yields CASSPRDRGLAGYTDTQYF.

This sequence joins TRBV9 and TRBJ2-7, with D perhaps matching TRBD1 or TRBD2 (6 bases each). The CDR3 consists of 14 residues. In germline, CDR1 is SGDLS, CDR2 YYNGEE. The V and J ends lost 1 base and 4 bases respectively, with 12 bases between them. CDR3 amino acids: CASSVSQGRYEQYF. For the CDR3, the DNA is TGTGCCAGCAGCGTAAGTCAGGGGAGGTACGAGCAGTACTTC.

V is TRBV11-2 and J is TRBJ2-1, with 8 bases fitting TRBD2. Germline V lookup: CDR1 SGHAT, CDR2 FQNNGV. The CDR3 is 15 residues long. V shed 7 bases, J shed 6 bases, and the junction held 11 bases outside the gene matches. DNA for the CDR3: TGTGCCAGCACCCGAAGAAGCGGGAGTCTCAATGAGCAGTTCTTC. Translation gives CASTRRSGSLNEQFF. The complete variable domain, with remaining parts taken from reference TRBV11-2 and TRBJ2-1, reads EAGVAQSPRYKIIEKRQSVAFWCNPISGHATLYWYQQILGQGPKLLIQFQNNGVVDDSQLPKDRFSAERLKGVDSTLKIQPAKLEDSAVYLCASTRRSGSLNEQFFGPGTRLTVL.

This clonotype was recorded at least ten times. The J gene is TRBJ2-1, the V gene TRBV3-1; D uncertain. The germline CDR1 and CDR2 sequences are LGHDT and YNNKEL (reference sequence). This CDR3 is built from 13 residues. V was clipped by 4 bases and J by 2 bases, with 6 bases between them. The CDR3 protein is CASSRGTYNEQFF. CDR3 sequence (DNA): TGTGCCAGCAGCCGTGGGACCTACAATGAGCAGTTCTTC.

This clonotype was seen only a few times. The chain combines TRBV20-1 with TRBJ1-2, with TRBD1 matching over 7 bases. Germline CDR1 reads DFQATT; CDR2 reads SNEGSKA (reference sequence). The CDR3 has 13 residues. V was clipped by 6 bases and J by 7 bases; unmatched bases: 11. The CDR3 loop is CSAPGTASGGYTF. CDR3 nucleotide sequence: TGCAGTGCCCCTGGGACAGCTTCTGGTGGCTACACCTTC.

V gene TRBV3-1 combines with J gene TRBJ2-3; D gene uncertain. V was shortened by 1 base and J by 2 bases, with 13 bases between the two germline ends. The CDR3 loop spans 16 amino acids. In germline, CDR1 is LGHDT, CDR2 YNNKEL (reference sequence). The CDR3 nucleotides are TGTGCCAGCAGCCAAGGGCGACATTTAAACACAGATACGCAGTATTTT. Its translation is CASSQGRHLNTDTQYF.

This chain connects TRBV11-2 to TRBJ2-5, with 7 bases identical to TRBD2. The CDR3 runs 14 residues. Trimming at V came to 1 base and at J to 9 bases, leaving 8 bases not matched to a gene. Germline CDR1 SGHAT, CDR2 FQNNGV. The CDR3 sequence: CASSLGPAAGAQYF. As DNA, the CDR3 is TGTGCCAGCAGCTTAGGCCCAGCGGCGGGGGCCCAGTACTTC. Full variable domain (remainder filled in from reference TRBV11-2 and TRBJ2-5): EAGVAQSPRYKIIEKRQSVAFWCNPISGHATLYWYQQILGQGPKLLIQFQNNGVVDDSQLPKDRFSAERLKGVDSTLKIQPAKLEDSAVYLCASSLGPAAGAQYFGPGTRLLVL.

The genes are TRBV20-1 and TRBJ2-3, with TRBD1 identical over 9 bases. The ends lost 6 bases at V and 5 bases at J; junction bases unmatched: 9. Germline CDR1 DFQATT, CDR2 SNEGSKA (reference sequence). This CDR3 comprises 14 residues. In nucleotides, the CDR3 is TGCAGTGCGGCGGGACAGGGTGGTTTAGATACGCAGTATTTT. This gives the protein CSAAGQGGLDTQYF.

This clonotype was picked up a small number of times. V and J are TRBV5-6 and TRBJ1-1, with 7 bases fitting TRBD1. The ends lost 3 bases at V and 1 base at J; junction bases unmatched: 3. The length of the CDR3 is 14 residues. CDR1 and CDR2 (germline): SGHDT, YYEEEE. CDR3 protein: CASSYYRGNTEAFF. CDR3 sequence (DNA): TGTGCCAGCAGCTATTACAGGGGGAACACTGAAGCTTTCTTT.

This clonotype was counted ten times or more. V usage is TRBV15 and J usage is TRBJ2-7; D could derive from TRBD1 or TRBD2 (5 bases each). The V and J ends lost 3 bases and 1 base respectively, with 7 bases between them. CDR3 length equals 13 residues. Looked up from germline, CDR1 is LNHNV and CDR2 is YYDKDF (reference sequence). The CDR3 bases are TGTGCCACCAGCAGGTGGGGGTCCTACGAGCAGTACGTC. Translated: CATSRWGSYEQYV.

The genes are TRBV12-5 and TRBJ2-1, with a possible D match to TRBD1 (6 bases). Trimming stripped 5 bases from V and 9 bases from J, with 17 bases between. The CDR3 spans 14 residues. The germline gives CDR1 LGHNT, CDR2 FRNRAP. CDR3 in amino acids: CASGPGTLAAEQFF. The CDR3, as DNA: TGTGCTAGTGGTCCGGGGACATTGGCGGCTGAGCAGTTCTTC.

The genes are TRBV5-1 and TRBJ1-2; D might be TRBD1 (6 bases). With 4 bases removed from V and 5 bases from J, the gap between germline ends came to 18 bases. The CDR3 sequence is 15 residues long. CDR1 and CDR2 from the germline V gene are SGHRS and YFSETQ. The CDR3, as DNA: TGCGCCAGCAGCCCACAACATGGACAGCCTTATGGCTACACCTTC. Translated, it gives CASSPQHGQPYGYTF.

This clonotype was counted at least ten times. The chain joins TRBV11-2 to TRBJ2-1, with 14 bases aligning to TRBD2. The V segment lost 5 bases and the J segment 6 bases; nucleotides outside the gene matches: 9. Germline V gene sequence: CDR1 SGHAT, CDR2 FQNNGV. The CDR3 covers 17 residues. The CDR3 sequence is CASSRTGTSGRANEQFF. CDR3 DNA sequence: TGTGCCAGCAGCAGAACCGGGACTAGCGGGAGAGCCAATGAGCAGTTCTTC.

This clonotype occurred many times. The chain carries TRBV20-1 and TRBJ2-3; unclear D gene. Germline V gene data show CDR1 as DFQATT and CDR2 as SNEGSKA (reference sequence). CDR3 length: 13 amino acids. V was cut by 4 bases and J by 3 bases, with 11 bases left in between. CDR3 nucleotides: TGCAGTGCTACGACTGATTTGACAGATACGCAGTATTTT. As protein: CSATTDLTDTQYF.

This chain links TRBV20-1 with TRBJ2-1; 9 bases line up with TRBD1. The CDR3 consists of 17 residues. The V and J ends lost 0 bases and 4 bases, in that order; junction bases with no gene match: 10. The germline CDR1 and CDR2 sequences are DFQATT and SNEGSKA (reference sequence). The DNA of the CDR3 is TGCAGTGCTAGAGAGTACAGGGGGCAAAGCGGTTACAATGAGCAGTTCTTC. Its protein product is CSAREYRGQSGYNEQFF.

V gene TRBV18 combines with J gene TRBJ2-1; tentatively, D is TRBD2 (6 bases). Germline CDR1 is KGHSH and CDR2 is LQKENI. V was trimmed by 3 bases and J by 3 bases, leaving 12 bases between them. The CDR3 loop spans 15 amino acids. CDR3: CASSPGGALYNEQFF. The CDR3 DNA reads as TGTGCCAGCTCACCCGGCGGGGCGCTCTACAATGAGCAGTTCTTC.